The rows below give T cell receptor beta chains drawn from one sample of a study of blood T cell repertoires in COVID-19. TCRdb keeps only in-frame clones here, not all; method: immunoSEQ multiplex PCR. The data hold about 51,000 clones, with about 86% observed a single time. The sample consisted of peripheral blood. The receptors were sampled from a man older than 75 with active COVID-19. Each CDR3 is given with its conserved first and last residue. The D gene is left open where the match is weak. A clone size is listed for some rows: how often the clone was seen (once, few, many), or a class if it is expanded.

TRBV24-1	.	13	.	TRBJ1-2	TGTGCCACCAGTGATAAAAACAGGGATGGCTACACCTTC	CATSDKNRDGYTF
TRBV27	TRBD2	13	.	TRBJ2-1	TGTGCCAGCACCCAACTAGCGAGCGAGGAGCAGTTCTTC	CASTQLASEEQFF
TRBV10-3	.	13	.	TRBJ1-1	TGTGCCATCAGCGATACAGCGAACACTGAAGCTTTCTTT	CAISDTANTEAFF
TRBV7-8	.	16	once	TRBJ1-3	TGTGCCAGCAGCTATAACGGGGGGTCGGCTGGAAACACCATATATTTT	CASSYNGGSAGNTIYF
TRBV25-1	.	17	once	TRBJ1-6	TGTGCCAGCAGTGCGACAGGTCCGAGCTCCTATAATTCACCCCTCCACTTT	CASSATGPSSYNSPLHF
TRBV5-1	TRBD2	16	.	TRBJ2-3	TGCGCCAGCAGCACGGGACTAGCGGCCCGCACAGATACGCAGTATTTT	CASSTGLAARTDTQYF
TRBV6-6	.	16	few	TRBJ2-5	TGTGCCAGCAGTTTACTCAACACAGGGCGGGGGGAGACCCAGTACTTC	CASSLLNTGRGETQYF
TRBV4-3	.	14	.	TRBJ2-2	TGCGCCAGCAGCCAAGAGCCCCGGTCCGGGGAGCTGTTTTTT	CASSQEPRSGELFF
TRBV7-2	.	13	.	TRBJ1-5	TGTGCCAGCAGCTCTCAGTCCAGGCAGCCCCAGCATTTT	CASSSQSRQPQHF
TRBV18	TRBD1	15	once	TRBJ2-7	TGTGCCAGCTCACCAGCCGGGACAGGGGTCTACGAGCAGTACTTC	CASSPAGTGVYEQYF
TRBV18	.	16	.	TRBJ2-7	TGTGCCAGCTCACCACCGGCTAGCGTTCCCCCCTACGAGCAGTACTTC	CASSPPASVPPYEQYF
TRBV5-1	.	13	.	TRBJ1-2	TGCGCCAGCAGCGAAGGAGGAAACTATGGCTACACCTTC	CASSEGGNYGYTF
TRBV27	.	14	once	TRBJ1-3	TGTGCCAGCAGTCGGGACTCTGGGAGGAACACCATATATTTT	CASSRDSGRNTIYF
TRBV11-2	TRBD2	18	.	TRBJ2-7	TGTGCCAGCAGCTTAGCCCTCGGGGGGGACTTAAGCTCCTACGAGCAGTACTTC	CASSLALGGDLSSYEQYF
TRBV4-2	TRBD2	16	few	TRBJ2-1	TGTGCCAGCAGCCCCCGGCTAGCGGGAGTATACAATGAGCAGTTCTTC	CASSPRLAGVYNEQFF
TRBV7-9	.	14	.	TRBJ2-7	TGTGCCAGCAGCTTAGGGCAGGGGATGTTCGAGCAGTACTTC	CASSLGQGMFEQYF
TRBV28	TRBD2	17	.	TRBJ2-1	TGTGCCAGCAGTTTAATAGACGGGGGCGGGAGGGCAAATGAGCAGTTCTTC	CASSLIDGGGRANEQFF
TRBV10-2	TRBD1	14	.	TRBJ1-5	TGCGCCAGCAGGGATACAGGGGTGGGCCAGCCCCAGCATTTT	CASRDTGVGQPQHF
TRBV11-2	TRBD2	16	.	TRBJ2-7	TGTGCCAGCAGCTTAGACCTAGCGGGAACCTCCTACGAGCAGTACTTC	CASSLDLAGTSYEQYF
TRBV10-3	.	15	.	TRBJ1-2	TGTGCCATCAGTGAGTCGGGATGGCGGGAATATGGCTACACCTTC	CAISESGWREYGYTF
TRBV6-2/TRBV6-3	TRBD2	16	once	TRBJ2-1	TGTGCCAGCAGTGGCCCACTAGCGGAACTAAACAATGAGCAGTTCTTC	CASSGPLAELNNEQFF
TRBV27	TRBD1	16	.	TRBJ1-2	TGTGCCAGCAGTGAGCGACAGGGCATCCCTAACTATGGCTACACCTTC	CASSERQGIPNYGYTF
TRBV21-1	.	14	.	TRBJ2-5	TGTGCCAGCAGCAAAGTACGCGGGCAAGAGACCCAGTACTTC	CASSKVRGQETQYF
TRBV29-1	.	11	.	TRBJ1-1	TGCAGCGTCGACAGGAACACTGAAGCTTTCTTT	CSVDRNTEAFF
TRBV11-2	TRBD2	16	few	TRBJ2-7	TGTGCCAGCAGCCCGATGAACCACCGGGAGGGCCACGAGCAGTACTTC	CASSPMNHREGHEQYF
TRBV7-6	.	15	.	TRBJ2-1	TGTGCCAGCAGCTTATGGTCGGGAGCGGGCAATGAGCAGTTCTTC	CASSLWSGAGNEQFF
TRBV7-3	TRBD2	14	.	TRBJ2-2	TGTGCCAGCAGAGCGGGAGTGGGCACCGGGGAGCTGTTTTTT	CASRAGVGTGELFF
TRBV7-2	TRBD2	16	.	TRBJ2-5	TGTGCCAGCAGCAAGGGACTAGCGGGAGAAGGTGAGACCCAGTACTTC	CASSKGLAGEGETQYF
TRBV15	.	17	.	TRBJ2-7	TGTGCCACCAGCAGAGATTTGGTTCAGGATTCTCGCTACGAGCAGTACTTC	CATSRDLVQDSRYEQYF
TRBV14	TRBD2	16	.	TRBJ2-5	TGTGCCAGCAGCCAAGATGATCTGAGCGGGAGAGAGACCCAGTACTTC	CASSQDDLSGRETQYF
TRBV11-2	.	12	.	TRBJ2-7	TGTGCCAGCAGCCCCGACTTGTACGAGCAGTACTTC	CASSPDLYEQYF
TRBV28	TRBD1	16	.	TRBJ2-3	TGTGCCAGCAGTTCGCGACAGGGTCAGAGCACAGATACGCAGTATTTT	CASSSRQGQSTDTQYF
TRBV6-5	TRBD2	15	.	TRBJ2-1	TGTGCCAGCAGAATAGGGACTAGCGGGAGAAATGAGCAGTTCTTC	CASRIGTSGRNEQFF
TRBV2	TRBD2	14	.	TRBJ2-5	TGTGCCGGGACTAGCGGGATATCGGGTGAGACCCAGTACTTC	CAGTSGISGETQYF
TRBV30	.	16	.	TRBJ2-1	TGTGCCTGGAGTGTAGGATTAGCCGACTCCTACAATGAGCAGTTCTTC	CAWSVGLADSYNEQFF
TRBV7-8	TRBD1	15	.	TRBJ2-7	TGTGCCAGCAGCTTACGACAGGGGGGTCCCTACGAGCAGTACTTC	CASSLRQGGPYEQYF
TRBV5-1	TRBD1	16	.	TRBJ2-4	TGCGCCAGCAGCCCCGACAGGGGCGCAGGGAGAAACATTCAGTACTTC	CASSPDRGAGRNIQYF
TRBV10-3	.	13	.	TRBJ2-3	TGTGCCATCAGTGACAGGAGCACAGATACGCAGTATTTT	CAISDRSTDTQYF
TRBV3-1/TRBV3-2	.	15	.	TRBJ2-7	TGTGCCAGCAGCCAAGGGGCAGGAACAACCTACGAGCAGTACTTC	CASSQGAGTTYEQYF
TRBV9	.	17	.	TRBJ1-3	TGTGCCAGCAGCGTGGGCAGGCCCGCTTTCTCTGGAAACACCATATATTTT	CASSVGRPAFSGNTIYF
TRBV18	TRBD2	14	.	TRBJ2-1	TGTGCCAGCTCACCCCCTAGCGGGTACAATGAGCAGTTCTTC	CASSPPSGYNEQFF
TRBV2	.	13	.	TRBJ2-5	TGTGCCAGCGGCGGGGAATTAGGAGAGACCCAGTACTTC	CASGGELGETQYF
TRBV27	TRBD2	21	.	TRBJ2-3	TGTGCCAGCAGTTCATATAAGACTAGCGGGAGGCTCCTTGGCCGAGTGGAAGCGCAGTATTTT	CASSSYKTSGRLLGRVEAQYF
TRBV2	TRBD1	15	.	TRBJ2-2	TGTGCCAGCAGTATGAGGGGGCCGTCGGGCGGGGAGCTGTTTTTT	CASSMRGPSGGELFF
TRBV6-1	TRBD2	19	.	TRBJ2-3	TGTGCCAGCAGTGGGACTAGCGGGAGGGCGTCTACTAGCACAGATACGCAGTATTTT	CASSGTSGRASTSTDTQYF
TRBV19	TRBD2	15	.	TRBJ2-1	TGTGCCAGTAGTATCGCTAGCGGGAACTTCAATGAGCAGTTCTTC	CASSIASGNFNEQFF
TRBV9	TRBD1	15	.	TRBJ2-7	TGTGCCAGCAGCTTCGGACAGGGACTTGCCTACGAGCAGTACTTC	CASSFGQGLAYEQYF